This T cell receptor (beta chain) was sequenced during a study of glioma-infiltrating T cells. For the study at large: Glioblastomas were WHO grade IV, sampled at first diagnosis; low-grade were grade II. Target coverage was roughly 4- to 10-fold for approximately 1 million blood T cells.

The V end lost 0 bases, the J end lost 6 bases, and 3 bases lay between the germline ends. The CDR3 totals 11 residues. Germline assignment: CDR1 LGHDT and CDR2 YNNKEL (reference sequence). Using RNA template, CDR3s of TCR alpha and beta were amplified with iRepertoire arm-PCR. TCRdb processed the multiplex PCR reads anew with MiXCR; each CDR3 protein has one entry. Counted here are about 410,000 distinct CDR3 sequences, 41% occurring once; the ten biggest clones make up around 13%. A remark on this clonotype: The antigen remains undetermined.

Study-level results: Non-neoplastic patients had below-expected tissue-blood divergence, while all gliomas exceeded expectation.

This receptor was taken from a human donor with low-grade glioma or glioblastoma, undergoing nonglioma brain surgery, or in good health (not recorded which). V is TRBV3-1 and J is TRBJ2-7; D gene unclear. The material sequenced was glioma tissue, nonneoplastic brain tissue, or PBMCs (not recorded which). CDR3 sequence: CASSQDVEQYF. CDR3 coding DNA: TGTGCCAGCAGCCAAGATGTCGAGCAGTACTTC.